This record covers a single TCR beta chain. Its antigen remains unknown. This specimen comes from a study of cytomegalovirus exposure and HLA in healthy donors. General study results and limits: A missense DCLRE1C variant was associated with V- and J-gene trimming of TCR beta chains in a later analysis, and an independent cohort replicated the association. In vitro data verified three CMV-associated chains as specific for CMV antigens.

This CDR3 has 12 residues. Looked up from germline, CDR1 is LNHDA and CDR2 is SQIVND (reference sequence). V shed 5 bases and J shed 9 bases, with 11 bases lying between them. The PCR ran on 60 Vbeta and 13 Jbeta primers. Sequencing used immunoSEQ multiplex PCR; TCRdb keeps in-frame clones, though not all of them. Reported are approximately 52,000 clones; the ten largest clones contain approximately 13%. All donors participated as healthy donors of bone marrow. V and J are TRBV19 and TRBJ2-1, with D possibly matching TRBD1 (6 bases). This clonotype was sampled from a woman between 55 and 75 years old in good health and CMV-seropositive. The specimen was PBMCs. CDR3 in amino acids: CASSQQGPEQFF. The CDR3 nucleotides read TGTGCCAGTAGTCAACAGGGTCCTGAGCAGTTCTTC.